This T cell receptor (beta chain) was found in a study of blood T cell repertoires in COVID-19. As for the study in general: Italy, Spain and the United States were the sources of the convalescent and acute COVID-19 samples. PBMCs, B-cell-depleted T cells, or T cells provided the cDNA or gDNA that made up the material.

Original methodology: Reference gene primer amplification yielded estimated nucleated cell counts. Assay: immunoSEQ multiplex PCR; the TCRdb copy retains only in-frame clones and omits some. V, J and clone size were drawn from that table, and D and trimming were deduced from the DNA. The data show 450,000 to 500,000 clones, over 75% seen once. V gave up 11 bases and J gave up 5 bases; unmatched junction bases: 5. CDR1 and CDR2 (germline): KGHDR, SFDVKD. The CDR3 runs to 11 residues. The chain joins TRBV24-1 to TRBJ2-7, with 7 bases matching TRBD1. Sequencing input: peripheral blood. This sequence was found in a human donor in a cohort sampled during active COVID-19. The CDR3 loop is CASNRGDEQYF. The CDR3 DNA sequence: TGTGCCAGCAACAGGGGCGACGAGCAGTACTTC.